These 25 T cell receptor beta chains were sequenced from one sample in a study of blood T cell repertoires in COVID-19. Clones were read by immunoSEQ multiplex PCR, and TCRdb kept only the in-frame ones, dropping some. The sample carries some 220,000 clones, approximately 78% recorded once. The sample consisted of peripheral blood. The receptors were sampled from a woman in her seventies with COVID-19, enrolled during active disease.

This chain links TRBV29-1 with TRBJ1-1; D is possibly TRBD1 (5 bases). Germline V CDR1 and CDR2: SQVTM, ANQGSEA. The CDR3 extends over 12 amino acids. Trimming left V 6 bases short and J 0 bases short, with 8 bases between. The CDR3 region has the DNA TGCAGCGTGACAGCCATGAACACTGAAGCTTTCTTT. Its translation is CSVTAMNTEAFF.

The CDR3 is CASSVQTSGRGQETQYF. Written as DNA, the CDR3 is TGTGCCAGCAGCGTCCAGACTAGCGGGAGGGGACAAGAGACCCAGTACTTC. This chain uses TRBV9 with TRBJ2-5; TRBD2 aligns across 14 bases. The V segment lost 2 bases and the J segment 2 bases; nucleotides outside the gene matches: 5. The CDR3 totals 17 residues. The germline V gene has CDR1 SGDLS and CDR2 YYNGEE.

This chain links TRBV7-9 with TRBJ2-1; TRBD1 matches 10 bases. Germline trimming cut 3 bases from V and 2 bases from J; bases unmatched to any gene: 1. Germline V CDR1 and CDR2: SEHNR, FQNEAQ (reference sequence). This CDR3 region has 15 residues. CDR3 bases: TGTGCCAGCAGCTTTGGACAGGGGGCCTACAATGAGCAGTTCTTC. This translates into CASSFGQGAYNEQFF. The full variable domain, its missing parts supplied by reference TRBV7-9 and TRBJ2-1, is DTGVSQNPRHKITKRGQNVTFRCDPISEHNRLYWYRQTLGQGPEFLTYFQNEAQLEKSRLLSDRFSAERPKGSFSTLEIQRTEQGDSAMYLCASSFGQGAYNEQFFGPGTRLTVL.

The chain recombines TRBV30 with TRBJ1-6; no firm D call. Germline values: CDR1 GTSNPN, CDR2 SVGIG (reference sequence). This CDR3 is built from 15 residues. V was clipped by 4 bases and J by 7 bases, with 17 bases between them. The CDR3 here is CAWKMGETTNSPLHF. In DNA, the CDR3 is TGTGCCTGGAAAATGGGCGAGACAACGAATTCACCCCTCCACTTT.

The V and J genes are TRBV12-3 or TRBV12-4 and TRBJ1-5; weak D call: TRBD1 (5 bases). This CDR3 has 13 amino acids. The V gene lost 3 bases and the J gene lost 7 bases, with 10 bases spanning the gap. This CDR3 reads CASSLTVSQPQHF. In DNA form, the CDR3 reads TGTGCCAGCAGTTTGACAGTCAGCCAGCCCCAGCATTTT.

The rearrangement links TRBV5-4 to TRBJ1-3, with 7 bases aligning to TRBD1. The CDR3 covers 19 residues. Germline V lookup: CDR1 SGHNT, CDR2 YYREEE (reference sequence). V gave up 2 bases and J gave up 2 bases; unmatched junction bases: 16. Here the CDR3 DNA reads TGTGCCAGCAGCTTTGAAGGGGGAATACAGGGGATCGCTGGAAACACCATATATTTT. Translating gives CASSFEGGIQGIAGNTIYF.

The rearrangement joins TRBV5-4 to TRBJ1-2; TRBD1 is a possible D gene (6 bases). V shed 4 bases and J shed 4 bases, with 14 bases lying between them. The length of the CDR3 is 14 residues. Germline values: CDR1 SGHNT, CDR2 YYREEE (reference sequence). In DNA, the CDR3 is TGTGCCAGCAGCCAGGACAGCGTCTCCTATGGCTACACCTTC. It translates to CASSQDSVSYGYTF. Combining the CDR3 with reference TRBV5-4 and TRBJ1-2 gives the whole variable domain ETGVTQSPTHLIKTRGQQVTLRCSSQSGHNTVSWYQQALGQGPQFIFQYYREEENGRGNFPPRFSGLQFPNYSSELNVNALELDDSALYLCASSQDSVSYGYTFGSGTRLTVV.

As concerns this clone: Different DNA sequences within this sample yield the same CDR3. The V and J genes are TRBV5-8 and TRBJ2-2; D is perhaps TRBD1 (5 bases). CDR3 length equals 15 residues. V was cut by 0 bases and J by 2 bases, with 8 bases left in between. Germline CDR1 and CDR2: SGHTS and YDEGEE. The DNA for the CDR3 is TGTGCCAGCAGCTTGGGGCAGGGCAACACCGGGGAGCTGTTTTTT. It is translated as CASSLGQGNTGELFF.

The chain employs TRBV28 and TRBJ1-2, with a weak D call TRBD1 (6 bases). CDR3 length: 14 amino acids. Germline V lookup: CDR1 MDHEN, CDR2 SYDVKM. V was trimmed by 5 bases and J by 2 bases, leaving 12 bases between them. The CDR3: CASSTTGPNYGYTF. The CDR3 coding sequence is TGTGCCAGCAGTACCACAGGGCCCAACTATGGCTACACCTTC.

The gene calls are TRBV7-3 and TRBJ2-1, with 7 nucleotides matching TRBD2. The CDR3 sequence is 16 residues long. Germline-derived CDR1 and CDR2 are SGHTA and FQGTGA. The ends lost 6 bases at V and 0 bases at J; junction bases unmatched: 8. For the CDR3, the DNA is TGTGCCAGCAGTTCAGCCCTAGCGGTCTCCTACAATGAGCAGTTCTTC. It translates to CASSSALAVSYNEQFF. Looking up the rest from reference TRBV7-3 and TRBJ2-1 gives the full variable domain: GAGVSQTPSNKVTEKGKYVELRCDPISGHTALYWYRQSLGQGPEFLIYFQGTGAADDSGLPNDRFFAVRPEGSVSTLKIQRTERGDSAVYLCASSSALAVSYNEQFFGPGTRLTVL.

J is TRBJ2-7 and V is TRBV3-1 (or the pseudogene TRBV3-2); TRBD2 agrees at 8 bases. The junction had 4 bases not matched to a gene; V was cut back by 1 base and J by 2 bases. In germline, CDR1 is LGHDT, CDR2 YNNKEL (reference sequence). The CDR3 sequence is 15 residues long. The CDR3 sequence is CASSQASGSTYEQYF. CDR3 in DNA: TGTGCCAGCAGCCAAGCGAGCGGGAGCACCTACGAGCAGTACTTC.

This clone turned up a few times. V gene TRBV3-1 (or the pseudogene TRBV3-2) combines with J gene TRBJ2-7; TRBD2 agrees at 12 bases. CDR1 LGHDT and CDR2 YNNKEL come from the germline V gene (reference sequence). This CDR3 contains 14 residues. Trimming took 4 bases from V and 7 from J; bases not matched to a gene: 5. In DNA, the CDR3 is TGTGCCAGCAGCCGACTAGCGGGAGATGGAGAGCAGTACTTC. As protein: CASSRLAGDGEQYF.

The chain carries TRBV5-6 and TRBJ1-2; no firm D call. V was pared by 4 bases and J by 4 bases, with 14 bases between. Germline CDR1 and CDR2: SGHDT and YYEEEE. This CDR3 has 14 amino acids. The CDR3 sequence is CASSRRAPPYGYTF. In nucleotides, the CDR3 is TGTGCCAGCAGCCGGAGGGCGCCTCCCTATGGCTACACCTTC.

The CDR3 loop reads CASRTGLAGDTGELFF. CDR3 nucleotides: TGTGCCAGCAGAACCGGACTAGCGGGAGACACCGGGGAGCTGTTTTTT. J is TRBJ2-2 and V is TRBV28; 13 positions agree with TRBD2. Germline assignment: CDR1 MDHEN and CDR2 SYDVKM. The CDR3 runs to 16 residues. The junction had 4 bases not matched to a gene; V was cut back by 6 bases and J by 3 bases.

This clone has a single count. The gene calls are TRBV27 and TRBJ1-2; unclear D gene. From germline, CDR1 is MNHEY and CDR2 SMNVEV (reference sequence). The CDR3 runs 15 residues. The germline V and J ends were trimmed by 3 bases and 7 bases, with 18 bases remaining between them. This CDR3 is CASSFLAGSRGGYTF. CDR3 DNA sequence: TGTGCCAGCAGTTTTCTGGCTGGCTCGCGGGGTGGCTACACCTTC.

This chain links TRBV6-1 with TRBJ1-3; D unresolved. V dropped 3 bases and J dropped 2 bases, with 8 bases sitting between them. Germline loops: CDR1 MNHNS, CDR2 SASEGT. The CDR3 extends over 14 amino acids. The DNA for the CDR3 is TGTGCCAGCAGTGAGGGCTGGGCTGGAAACACCATATATTTT. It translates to CASSEGWAGNTIYF.

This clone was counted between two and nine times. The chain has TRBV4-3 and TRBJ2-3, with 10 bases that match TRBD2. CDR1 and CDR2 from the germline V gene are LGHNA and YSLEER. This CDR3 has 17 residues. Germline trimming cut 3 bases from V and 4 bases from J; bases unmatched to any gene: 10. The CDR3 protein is CASSHGYSGRRPDTQYF. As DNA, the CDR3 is TGCGCCAGCAGCCATGGGTATAGCGGGAGGCGGCCAGATACGCAGTATTTT.

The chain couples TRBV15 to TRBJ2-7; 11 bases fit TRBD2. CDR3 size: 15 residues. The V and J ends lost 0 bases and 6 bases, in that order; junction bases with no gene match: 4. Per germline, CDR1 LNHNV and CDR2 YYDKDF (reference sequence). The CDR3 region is CATSRDYLAGGEQYF. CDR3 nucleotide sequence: TGTGCCACCAGCAGAGATTACCTAGCGGGAGGCGAGCAGTACTTC.

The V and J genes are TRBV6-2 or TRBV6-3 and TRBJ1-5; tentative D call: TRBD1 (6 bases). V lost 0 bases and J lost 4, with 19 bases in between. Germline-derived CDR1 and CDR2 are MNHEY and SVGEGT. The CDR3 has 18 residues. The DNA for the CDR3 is TGTGCCAGCAGTTACTCCTTTAGGGACAAACAACTAAATCAGCCCCAGCATTTT. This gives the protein CASSYSFRDKQLNQPQHF.

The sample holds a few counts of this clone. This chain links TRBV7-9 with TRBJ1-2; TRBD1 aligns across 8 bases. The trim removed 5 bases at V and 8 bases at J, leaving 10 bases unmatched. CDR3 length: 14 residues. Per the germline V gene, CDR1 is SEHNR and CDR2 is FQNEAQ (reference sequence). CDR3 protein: CASSQTGEVAGYTF. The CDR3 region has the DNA TGTGCCAGCAGCCAGACAGGGGAGGTGGCGGGCTACACCTTC.

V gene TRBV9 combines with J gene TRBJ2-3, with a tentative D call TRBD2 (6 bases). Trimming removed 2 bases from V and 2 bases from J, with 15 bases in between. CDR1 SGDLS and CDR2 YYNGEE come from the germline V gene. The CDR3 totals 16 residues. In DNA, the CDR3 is TGTGCCAGCAGCGTGAGGGGCGGGATGACCACAGATACGCAGTATTTT. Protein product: CASSVRGGMTTDTQYF.

The CDR3 DNA is TGTGCCAGCAGCTTAGACGGCGGGAGCGATGAGCAGTTCTTC. Protein product: CASSLDGGSDEQFF. The chain links TRBV7-8 to TRBJ2-1; 7 nucleotides match TRBD2. V was pared by 1 base and J by 8 bases, with 5 bases of the junction left unmatched. The V gene's germline CDR1 is SGHVS and CDR2 FQNEAQ. The CDR3 is 14 residues long.

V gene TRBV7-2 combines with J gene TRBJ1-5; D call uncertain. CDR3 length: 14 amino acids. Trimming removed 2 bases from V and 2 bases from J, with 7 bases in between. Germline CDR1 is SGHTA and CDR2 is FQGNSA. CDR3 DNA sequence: TGTGCCAGCAGCTTAAGTGCAGGCAATCAGCCCCAGCATTTT. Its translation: CASSLSAGNQPQHF.

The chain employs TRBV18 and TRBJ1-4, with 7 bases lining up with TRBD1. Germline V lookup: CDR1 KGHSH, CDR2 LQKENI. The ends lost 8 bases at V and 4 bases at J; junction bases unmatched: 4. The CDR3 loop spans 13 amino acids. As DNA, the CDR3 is TGTGCCAGCACAGGGGTCGATAATGAAAAACTGTTTTTT. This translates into CASTGVDNEKLFF.

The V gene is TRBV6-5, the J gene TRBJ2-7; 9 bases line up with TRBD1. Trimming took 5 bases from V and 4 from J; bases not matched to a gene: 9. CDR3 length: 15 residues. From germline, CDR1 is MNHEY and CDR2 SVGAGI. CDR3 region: CASSLTGTGMYEQYF. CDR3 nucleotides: TGTGCCAGCAGTCTGACCGGGACAGGGATGTACGAGCAGTACTTC.